This TCR beta chain is from a study of blood T cell repertoires in COVID-19. Study-level background: Material from acute and convalescent COVID-19 was sourced from the United States, Italy and Spain. PBMCs, B-cell-depleted T cells, or T cells provided the cDNA or gDNA that made up the material.

The germline V gene encodes CDR1 SQVTM and CDR2 ANQGSEA. V lost 8 bases and J lost 1, with 8 bases in between. CDR3 length: 12 residues. The authors' processing: Quantification of nucleated cells was approximated via reference gene primer amplification. TCRdb keeps only in-frame clones here, not all; method: immunoSEQ multiplex PCR. V, J and clone size were drawn from that table, and D and trimming were deduced from the DNA. Among tens of thousands of clones, roughly four fifths were seen once, and the ten largest hold about 7.2%. The source of this sequence is a man aged 55 to 69 with active COVID-19. This chain uses TRBV29-1 with TRBJ2-2; no firm D call. Sequences were obtained from peripheral blood. CDR3 in amino acids: CSQIGNTGELFF. In DNA form, the CDR3 reads TGCAGCCAGATTGGGAACACCGGGGAGCTGTTTTTT.